This T cell receptor (beta chain) was documented in a study of cytomegalovirus exposure and HLA in healthy donors. It was with 60 Vbeta and 13 Jbeta primers that the PCR ran. Here immunoSEQ multiplex PCR was the method, and the copy in TCRdb shows in-frame clones only, minus some. The table shows 150,000 to 200,000 clones, with 84% occurring only once. A remark on this clone: Its antigen is not known.

General study results and limits: Most TCR beta V segments were productive about 87% or about 30% of the time in an earlier analysis.

This CDR3 is built from 15 residues. CDR1 and CDR2 (germline): MNHNS, SASEGT. J was trimmed by 3 bases and V by 2 bases; bases with no gene match: 5. The sequenced material came from PBMCs. The TCR comes from a girl under 18 in good health and CMV-seropositive. V usage is TRBV6-1 and J usage is TRBJ1-2, with TRBD1 matching 8 bases. CDR3 sequence: CASSEPTGAYYGYTF. CDR3 bases: TGTGCCAGCAGTGAACCGACAGGGGCCTACTATGGCTACACCTTC.